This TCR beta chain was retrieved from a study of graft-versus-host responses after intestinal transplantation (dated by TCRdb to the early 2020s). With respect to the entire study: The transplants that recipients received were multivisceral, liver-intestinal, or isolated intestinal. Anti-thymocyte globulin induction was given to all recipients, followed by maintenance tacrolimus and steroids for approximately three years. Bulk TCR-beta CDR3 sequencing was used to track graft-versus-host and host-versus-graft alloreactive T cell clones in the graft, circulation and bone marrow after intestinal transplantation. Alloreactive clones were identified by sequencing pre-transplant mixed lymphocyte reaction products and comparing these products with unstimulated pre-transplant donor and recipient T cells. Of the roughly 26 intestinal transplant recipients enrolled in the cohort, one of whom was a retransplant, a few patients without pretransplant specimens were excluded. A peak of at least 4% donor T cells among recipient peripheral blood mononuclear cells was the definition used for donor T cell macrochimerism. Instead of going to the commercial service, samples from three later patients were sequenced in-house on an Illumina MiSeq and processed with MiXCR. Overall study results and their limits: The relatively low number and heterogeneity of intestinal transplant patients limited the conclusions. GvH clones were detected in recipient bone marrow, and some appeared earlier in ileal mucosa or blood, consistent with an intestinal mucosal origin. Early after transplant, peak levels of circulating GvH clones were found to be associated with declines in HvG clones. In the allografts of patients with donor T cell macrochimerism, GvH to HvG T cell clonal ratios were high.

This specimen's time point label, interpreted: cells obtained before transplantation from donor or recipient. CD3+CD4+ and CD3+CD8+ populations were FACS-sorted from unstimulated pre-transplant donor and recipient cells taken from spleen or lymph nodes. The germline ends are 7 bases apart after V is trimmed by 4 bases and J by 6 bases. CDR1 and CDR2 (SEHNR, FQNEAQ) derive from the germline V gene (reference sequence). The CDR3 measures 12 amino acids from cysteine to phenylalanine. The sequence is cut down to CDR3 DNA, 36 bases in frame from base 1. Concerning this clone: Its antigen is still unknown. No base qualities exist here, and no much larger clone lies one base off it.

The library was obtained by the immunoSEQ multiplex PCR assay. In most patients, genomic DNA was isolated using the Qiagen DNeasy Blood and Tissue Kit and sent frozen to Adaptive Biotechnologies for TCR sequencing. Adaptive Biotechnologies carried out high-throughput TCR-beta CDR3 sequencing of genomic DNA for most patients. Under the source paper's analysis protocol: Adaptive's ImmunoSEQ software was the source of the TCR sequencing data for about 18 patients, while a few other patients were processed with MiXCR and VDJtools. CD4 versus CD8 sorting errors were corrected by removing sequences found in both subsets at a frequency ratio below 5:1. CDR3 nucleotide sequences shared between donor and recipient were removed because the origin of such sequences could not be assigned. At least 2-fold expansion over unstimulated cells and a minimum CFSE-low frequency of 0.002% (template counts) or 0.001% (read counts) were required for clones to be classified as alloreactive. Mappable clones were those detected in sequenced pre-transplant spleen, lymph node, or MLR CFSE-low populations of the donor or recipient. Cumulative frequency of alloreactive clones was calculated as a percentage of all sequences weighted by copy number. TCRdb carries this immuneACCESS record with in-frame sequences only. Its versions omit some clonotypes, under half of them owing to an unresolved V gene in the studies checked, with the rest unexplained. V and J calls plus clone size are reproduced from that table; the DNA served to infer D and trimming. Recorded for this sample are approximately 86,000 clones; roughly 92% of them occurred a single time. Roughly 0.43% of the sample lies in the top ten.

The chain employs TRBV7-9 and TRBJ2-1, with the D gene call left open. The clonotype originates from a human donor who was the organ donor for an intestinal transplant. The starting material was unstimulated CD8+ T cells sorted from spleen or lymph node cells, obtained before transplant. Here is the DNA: TGTGCCAGCAGCTCCGGGTTCAATGAGCAGTTCTTC. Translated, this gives CASSSGFNEQFF. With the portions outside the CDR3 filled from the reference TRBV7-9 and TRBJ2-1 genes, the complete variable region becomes DTGVSQNPRHKITKRGQNVTFRCDPISEHNRLYWYRQTLGQGPEFLTYFQNEAQLEKSRLLSDRFSAERPKGSFSTLEIQRTEQGDSAMYLCASSSGFNEQFFGPGTRLTVL.